The TCR beta chain described here comes from a study of T cells after yellow fever vaccination (dated by TCRdb to between 2018 and 2021). Turning to the overall study: The SMART-Seq v4 Ultra Low Input RNA kit was used to prepare libraries from fractions with low cell numbers. Blood samples were taken at several timepoints before and after primary and secondary immunization, and bulk PBMC replicates and cell subsets were isolated. Bulk TCR alpha and beta repertoires were sequenced longitudinally to track T-cell clones before and after primary and booster YFV17D yellow fever vaccination. Two healthy male donors, one aged 18 to 30 and one aged 30 to 40 years, were included in the cohort.

The sample's treatment or condition, from its label and the paper: live attenuated yellow fever vaccine strain. PBMCs were isolated from peripheral blood using a standard Ficoll-Paque protocol. Dynabeads CD4 and CD8 positive selection kits were used to isolate CD4 and CD8 T-cell fractions. TriZol was used to extract RNA from bulk PBMCs, CD4 and CD8 fractions, and dextramer-positive and dextramer-negative fractions. As encoded in the germline V gene, CDR1 is MNHEY while CDR2 is SVGEGT. There are 18 amino acids in the CDR3, from cysteine to phenylalanine inclusive. Only the CDR3 part of the read is kept: 54 bases, read in frame from the first base. Compared with germline, V lacks 3 bases and J lacks 6 bases; bases without a gene match: 11. Synthesis of TCR cDNA relied on 5'RACE template switching, a step that introduced a universal primer site along with unique molecular identifiers. cDNA synthesis was primed from both the TCR alpha and TCR beta constant segments. Library amplification involved two PCR steps, and the second step added sample barcodes and sequencing adapters. Libraries were sequenced on Illumina HiSeq 2500 (2x100 bp) or NovaSeq (2x150 bp). In the authors' own workflow: MIGEC was used to demultiplex reads and collapse the reads into UMI consensus sequences, and MiXCR was used for V(D)J alignment. Using edgeR on replicate PBMC samples, clonotypes were called vaccine-responding if FDR was below 0.01 and the log2 fold change was above 5 up to day 15. CD4 or CD8 identity was assigned to each bulk clonotype according to whether the clonotype was present at higher abundance in the sequenced CD4 repertoire or the sequenced CD8 repertoire. The public sequencing data were trimmed at Q25 with fastp and processed into clonotypes with MiXCR by TCRdb, which kept only in-frame beta chains. When rows share a CDR3 protein, they turn into one entry using the most common DNA and genes. Clone size and V and J calls follow TCRdb, not the original study. This sample gives 95,000 to 150,000 distinct CDR3 sequences in total; roughly 6.7% of them show up just once. The ten top clones hold 2.5% of the sample.

Overall results and qualifications from the work: After the booster, most clones that had expanded after primary vaccination were detected again (roughly 96% of CD4 and roughly 86% of CD8), suggesting broad maintenance of memory. Because abundant contaminating clonotypes from the bulk population could be contained in FACS-sorted repertoires, computational filtering was required. Compared with the primary T-cell response, the secondary T-cell response was weaker but faster, peaking on day 5 rather than day 15. Because only a couple of donors were included in the study, the extent to which the findings can be generalized is limited. A small fraction of clonotypes showed up in both the CD4 and CD8 compartments, probably as a result of convergent recombination.

In this sample, this clonotype turned up many times. Its binding antigen is unknown. No clone much larger than this one lies a single base away; base qualities are absent. The chain was built from TRBV6-2 or TRBV6-3 and TRBJ2-1, with 13 junctional bases fitting TRBD2. The source is a man between 18 and 29 years old who received the YFV17D yellow fever vaccine. This specimen consisted of CD4+ T cells sorted from PBMCs, obtained roughly 10 days after the first yellow fever vaccination. The nucleotide sequence reads as follows: TGTGCCAGCAGTTATATTTTGGGACTAGCGGGGTATCGCAATGAGCAGTTCTTC. Translated, this gives CASSYILGLAGYRNEQFF.